The 2 T cell receptor beta chains in this list originate from one sample, sequenced in a study of cytomegalovirus exposure and HLA in healthy donors. Researchers ran the PCR with 60 Vbeta and 13 Jbeta primers. Measured with immunoSEQ multiplex PCR; TCRdb has only the in-frame clones, and not every one. The profile shows about 150,000 clones, approximately 85% of them singletons. Sequences were obtained from PBMCs. Receptors originate from a middle-aged man in good health and CMV-seropositive.

J is TRBJ2-5 and V is TRBV18; 10 nucleotides align to TRBD1. The CDR3 has 18 residues. Germline assignment: CDR1 KGHSH and CDR2 LQKENI. The ends lost 6 bases at V and 7 bases at J; junction bases unmatched: 20. The CDR3 sequence: CASSQTGRDRGTTRTQYF. The CDR3 DNA sequence: TGTGCCAGCTCCCAAACCGGACGGGACAGGGGTACGACGAGGACCCAGTACTTC.

The rearrangement joins TRBV27 to TRBJ2-1, with a weak D call TRBD1 (7 bases). Looked up from germline, CDR1 is MNHEY and CDR2 is SMNVEV (reference sequence). The CDR3 is made up of 14 amino acids. V lost 8 bases and J 0 bases, leaving 11 bases between the germline ends. The CDR3, as DNA: TGTGCCAGCTCAGGGGGGTCCTCCTACAATGAGCAGTTCTTC. This codes for CASSGGSSYNEQFF.